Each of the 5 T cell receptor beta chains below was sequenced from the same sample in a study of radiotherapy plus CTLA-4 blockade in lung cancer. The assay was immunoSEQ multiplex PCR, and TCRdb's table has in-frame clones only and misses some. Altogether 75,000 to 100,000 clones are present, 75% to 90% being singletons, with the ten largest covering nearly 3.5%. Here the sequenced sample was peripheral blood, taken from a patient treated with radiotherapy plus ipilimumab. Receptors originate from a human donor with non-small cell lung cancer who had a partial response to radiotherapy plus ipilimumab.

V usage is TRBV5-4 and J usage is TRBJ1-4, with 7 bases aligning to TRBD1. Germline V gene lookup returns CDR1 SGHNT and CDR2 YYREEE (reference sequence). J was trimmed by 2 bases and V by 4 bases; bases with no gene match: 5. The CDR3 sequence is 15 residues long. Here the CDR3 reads CASSLQGGTNEKLFF. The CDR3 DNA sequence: TGTGCCAGCAGCCTCCAGGGGGGCACTAATGAAAAACTGTTTTTT.

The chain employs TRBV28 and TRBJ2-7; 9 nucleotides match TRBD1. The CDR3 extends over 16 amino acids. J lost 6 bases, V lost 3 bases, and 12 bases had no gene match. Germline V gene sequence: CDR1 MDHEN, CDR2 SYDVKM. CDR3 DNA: TGTGCCAGCAGTTTCCGAGATCGGACAGGGGATGTCGAGCAGTACTTC. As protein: CASSFRDRTGDVEQYF.

DNA for the CDR3: TGTGCCAGCTCACCACCTGTAGCGGGGGAAGCCTACGAGCAGTACTTC. Its translation is CASSPPVAGEAYEQYF. The chain recombines TRBV18 with TRBJ2-7, with 9 bases that match TRBD2. V was pared by 0 bases and J by 2 bases, with 5 bases of the junction left unmatched. The length of the CDR3 is 16 residues. From germline, CDR1 is KGHSH and CDR2 LQKENI.

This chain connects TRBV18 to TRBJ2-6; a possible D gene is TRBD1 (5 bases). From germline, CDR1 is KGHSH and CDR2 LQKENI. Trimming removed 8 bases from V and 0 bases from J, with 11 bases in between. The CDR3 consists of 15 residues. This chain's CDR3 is CASLRQFSGANVLTF. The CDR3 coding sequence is TGTGCCAGCCTACGACAGTTCTCTGGGGCCAACGTCCTGACTTTC.

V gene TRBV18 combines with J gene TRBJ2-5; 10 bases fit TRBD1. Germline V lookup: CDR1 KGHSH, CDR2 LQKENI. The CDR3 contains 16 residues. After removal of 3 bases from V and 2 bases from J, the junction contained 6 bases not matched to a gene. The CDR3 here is CASSPRTGGFQETQYF. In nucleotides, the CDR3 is TGTGCCAGCTCACCCAGGACAGGGGGGTTTCAAGAGACCCAGTACTTC.